The 26 T cell receptor beta chains below all came from one sample that was sequenced in a study of T cell clones after liver transplantation (dated by TCRdb to the late 2010s). The sample's time point label, in plain terms: pre-transplant. The receptor library was made with the immunoSEQ multiplex PCR assay. What TCRdb holds here is the immuneACCESS table cut down to in-frame rearrangements. Part of the clones is not present; checked against another copy, under half of the missing clones reflect an unresolved V gene, and the others are unexplained. The table for this sample lists 68,000 or so clones; about 80% of them were counted only once. About 0.6% of the sample belongs to the ten largest clones. The material sequenced was CD4+ T cells from blood, taken before liver transplant. These receptors were obtained from a human donor who received a liver transplant.

This rearrangement joins TRBV11-3 to TRBJ2-2, with D unresolved. Per the germline V gene, CDR1 is SGHNT and CDR2 is YENEEA. V lost 0 bases and J 0 bases, leaving 5 bases between the germline ends. This CDR3 has 15 amino acids. CDR3 loop: CASSLDGANTGELFF. The CDR3, as DNA: TGTGCCAGCAGCTTAGATGGGGCGAACACCGGGGAGCTGTTTTTT.

The chain carries TRBV4-1 and TRBJ1-4; D not resolved. CDR3 length: 14 residues. CDR1 is MGHRA, CDR2 YSYEKL, per germline. V lost 1 base and J 5 bases, leaving 8 bases between the germline ends. The CDR3 sequence: CASSQVLPNEKLFF. The CDR3 nucleotides read TGCGCCAGCAGCCAAGTCCTCCCAAATGAAAAACTGTTTTTT.

This sequence joins TRBV28 and TRBJ1-1; D not certain. The CDR3 runs 15 residues. The germline gives CDR1 MDHEN, CDR2 SYDVKM. The ends were cut back, 6 bases at V and 0 bases at J, with 14 bases in the middle. CDR3 sequence reads: CASSQSGPLNTEAFF. CDR3 in DNA: TGTGCCAGCAGCCAAAGCGGACCTTTGAACACTGAAGCTTTCTTT.

The chain uses TRBV29-1 and TRBJ1-2; D not resolved. This CDR3 contains 12 residues. V was shortened by 6 bases and J by 1 base, with 9 bases between the two germline ends. Germline CDR1 is SQVTM and CDR2 is ANQGSEA. The CDR3 DNA is TGCAGCGTCCGGAGGGATAACTATGGCTACACCTTC. Its protein is CSVRRDNYGYTF.

The V and J genes are TRBV7-9 and TRBJ2-5; the D gene is possibly TRBD1 (6 bases). Germline V gives CDR1 SEHNR, CDR2 FQNEAQ (reference sequence). Trimming shortened V by 5 bases and J by 1 base, and 14 bases separated the two germline ends. The CDR3 loop spans 15 amino acids. The CDR3 DNA reads TGTGCCAGCAGCCCAGGGGCTCGCCTCCAAGAGACCCAGTACTTC. This gives the protein CASSPGARLQETQYF.

The chain employs TRBV29-1 and TRBJ2-5; no clear D. The V and J ends lost 4 bases and 4 bases respectively, with 4 bases between them. CDR1 and CDR2 from the germline V gene are SQVTM and ANQGSEA. This CDR3 comprises 10 residues. CDR3 loop: CSVGVETQYF. CDR3 DNA sequence: TGCAGCGTTGGGGTAGAGACCCAGTACTTC.

This clone was detected a few times. The V and J genes are TRBV18 and TRBJ2-7; 8 bases are a match to TRBD2. In germline, CDR1 is KGHSH, CDR2 LQKENI. CDR3 length: 14 residues. The junction had 11 bases not matched to a gene; V was cut back by 6 bases and J by 7 bases. The CDR3 coding sequence is TGTGCCAGCTCCCTAGCGGGCTCCGCACCGGAGCAGTACTTC. Protein product: CASSLAGSAPEQYF.

V is TRBV28 and J is TRBJ1-2; maybe TRBD1 (5 bases). Trimming removed 5 bases from V and 4 bases from J, with 8 bases in between. This CDR3 region has 12 residues. Germline-derived CDR1 and CDR2 are MDHEN and SYDVKM. In nucleotides, the CDR3 is TGTGCCAGCAGTGACAGAACCTATGGCTACACCTTC. It codes for CASSDRTYGYTF.

The gene calls are TRBV5-1 and TRBJ1-1; 7 bases line up with TRBD1. Per germline, CDR1 SGHRS and CDR2 YFSETQ. V trimming: 3 bases; J trimming: 0 bases; junction bases outside the gene matches: 8. This CDR3 region has 16 residues. In DNA, the CDR3 is TGCGCCAGCAGCTCAAGACAGGGATCCATGAACACTGAAGCTTTCTTT. Its protein is CASSSRQGSMNTEAFF.

This chain uses TRBV6-6 with TRBJ1-5; D may be TRBD1 (5 bases). The V end lost 8 bases, the J end lost 7 bases, and 12 bases lay between the germline ends. Germline loops: CDR1 MNHNY, CDR2 SVGAGI (reference sequence). This CDR3 region has 12 residues. CDR3 protein: CASAGTGQPQHF. In DNA form, the CDR3 reads TGTGCCAGCGCAGGGACGGGACAGCCCCAGCATTTT.

V usage is TRBV11-3 and J usage is TRBJ1-1, with D possibly TRBD1 on 5 matching bases. V lost 5 bases to trimming and J lost 8 bases, with 15 bases between them. The V gene's germline CDR1 is SGHNT and CDR2 YENEEA. The CDR3 spans 13 residues. This CDR3 reads CASSPTRQLEAFF. CDR3 nucleotide sequence: TGTGCCAGCAGCCCGACCCGACAGCTCGAAGCTTTCTTT.

CDR3 in amino acids: CASSQSHLPGLASDTQYF. The CDR3 DNA reads as TGCGCCAGCAGCCAATCCCATCTACCGGGACTAGCGTCAGATACGCAGTATTTT. The chain employs TRBV4-3 and TRBJ2-3; 10 nucleotides align to TRBD2. CDR1 is LGHNA and CDR2 is YSLEER in the germline V gene. There are 18 residues in the CDR3. V was pared by 2 bases and J by 4 bases, with 12 bases of the junction left unmatched.

This chain uses TRBV4-3 with TRBJ2-2; TRBD2 matches 8 bases. There are 17 residues in the CDR3. Germline V CDR1 and CDR2: LGHNA, YSLEER. J was trimmed by 9 bases and V by 0 bases; bases with no gene match: 12. CDR3 residues: CASSQDLGTGGRWELFF. CDR3 in DNA: TGCGCCAGCAGCCAAGATCTTGGTACGGGAGGGCGGTGGGAGCTGTTTTTT.

This chain connects TRBV28 to TRBJ2-7, with D possibly being TRBD2 (5 bases). This CDR3 has 11 amino acids. Between the trimmed V and J ends, which lost 8 bases and 7 bases, there was a span of 12 bases. Per the germline V gene, CDR1 is MDHEN and CDR2 is SYDVKM. The CDR3 DNA reads TGTGCCAGCCGGTACACGGGGGAGCAGTACTTC. This encodes CASRYTGEQYF.

The chain has TRBV2 and TRBJ1-5; a weak D match, TRBD1 (6 bases). Germline V gives CDR1 SNHLY, CDR2 FYNNEI. The CDR3 loop spans 17 amino acids. V lost 6 bases and J 6 bases, leaving 24 bases between the germline ends. For the CDR3, the DNA is TGTGCCAGCAGCGCCCTCTTAACCGGGACAAACGGTCAGCCCCAGCATTTT. This sequence encodes CASSALLTGTNGQPQHF. Based on the CDR3 plus reference TRBV2 and TRBJ1-5, the full variable domain is EPEVTQTPSHQVTQMGQEVILRCVPISNHLYFYWYRQILGQKVEFLVSFYNNEISEKSEIFDDQFSVERPDGSNFTLKIRSTKLEDSAMYFCASSALLTGTNGQPQHFGDGTRLSIL.

The chain recombines TRBV27 with TRBJ1-2; D unresolved. The CDR3 spans 13 residues. V dropped 3 bases and J dropped 4 bases, with 9 bases sitting between them. In germline, CDR1 is MNHEY, CDR2 SMNVEV (reference sequence). The CDR3 sequence: CASSLFGFYGYTF. The CDR3 nucleotides are TGTGCCAGCAGTTTGTTCGGATTCTATGGCTACACCTTC.

This rearrangement joins TRBV19 to TRBJ1-2; D not certain. Germline CDR1 and CDR2: LNHDA and SQIVND (reference sequence). CDR3 length equals 14 residues. V lost 2 bases and J lost 4, with 11 bases in between. CDR3 nucleotides: TGTGCCAGTAGTATAAAAGGGAAGGGCTATGGCTACACCTTC. Its translation is CASSIKGKGYGYTF.

The rearrangement uses TRBV5-1 and TRBJ1-2, with D maybe TRBD1 (6 bases). Germline V CDR1 and CDR2: SGHRS, YFSETQ. Trimming stripped 2 bases from V and 3 bases from J, with 14 bases between. The CDR3 loop spans 15 amino acids. Written as DNA, the CDR3 is TGCGCCAGCAGCTTATTGGGGGGCGCGGACTATGGCTACACCTTC. Amino acids: CASSLLGGADYGYTF.

The sample holds one count of this clone. CDR3: CASSIYGQGPSLSGANVLTF. CDR3 sequence (DNA): TGTGCCAGTAGTATATACGGACAAGGTCCCTCCCTCTCTGGGGCCAACGTCCTGACTTTC. The chain is built from TRBV19 and TRBJ2-6; D is possibly TRBD1 (5 bases). Germline V gives CDR1 LNHDA, CDR2 SQIVND (reference sequence). The CDR3 consists of 20 residues. Trimming pared 2 bases from V and 0 bases from J, leaving 20 bases between.

V gene TRBV11-2 combines with J gene TRBJ2-2, with D maybe TRBD2 (6 bases). The CDR3 totals 16 residues. Germline V gives CDR1 SGHAT, CDR2 FQNNGV. The V and J ends lost 1 base and 3 bases respectively, with 12 bases between them. The CDR3 loop is CASSLGGWGDTGELFF. As DNA, the CDR3 is TGTGCCAGCAGCTTAGGCGGCTGGGGGGACACCGGGGAGCTGTTTTTT. Looking up the rest from reference TRBV11-2 and TRBJ2-2 gives the full variable domain: EAGVAQSPRYKIIEKRQSVAFWCNPISGHATLYWYQQILGQGPKLLIQFQNNGVVDDSQLPKDRFSAERLKGVDSTLKIQPAKLEDSAVYLCASSLGGWGDTGELFFGEGSRLTVL.

This rearrangement joins TRBV6-6 to TRBJ1-2; D is ambiguous. The CDR3 runs to 14 residues. The ends were cut back, 6 bases at V and 3 bases at J, with 14 bases in the middle. CDR1 is MNHNY, CDR2 SVGAGI, per germline (reference sequence). The CDR3 DNA reads TGTGCCAGCAGGCCCCAAGGAACTGACTATGGCTACACCTTC. Translating it yields CASRPQGTDYGYTF.

The chain carries TRBV4-1 and TRBJ1-4; no reliable D call. The CDR3 loop spans 14 amino acids. Germline lookup yields CDR1 MGHRA and CDR2 YSYEKL. V was pared by 0 bases and J by 6 bases, with 8 bases between. CDR3 nucleotide sequence: TGCGCCAGCAGCCAAGATAACAGATATGAAAAACTGTTTTTT. This sequence encodes CASSQDNRYEKLFF.

This chain joins TRBV18 and TRBJ1-5; D may be TRBD1 (6 bases). The V and J ends lost 4 bases and 2 bases respectively, with 15 bases between them. The CDR3 is 16 residues long. Looked up from germline, CDR1 is KGHSH and CDR2 is LQKENI. The CDR3 coding sequence is TGTGCCAGCTCACGACTACAGGGTTTGGGCAATCAGCCCCAGCATTTT. Translation gives CASSRLQGLGNQPQHF.

This clone was recorded once. This chain links TRBV4-1 with TRBJ2-3; TRBD2 matches at 13 bases. The CDR3 is 19 residues long. Germline CDR1 MGHRA, CDR2 YSYEKL. V lost 0 bases and J lost 0; bases outside the gene matches: 6. The CDR3 DNA sequence: TGCGCCAGCAGCCAAGATTGGACTAGCGGGAGCTCTAGCACAGATACGCAGTATTTT. It codes for CASSQDWTSGSSSTDTQYF.

This clone was seen a few times. The rearrangement uses TRBV7-2 and TRBJ1-4, with D possibly TRBD1 on 5 matching bases. The CDR3 covers 15 residues. V lost 1 base and J lost 7, with 13 bases in between. Germline lookup yields CDR1 SGHTA and CDR2 FQGNSA. The CDR3 region is CASSLVGGVGEKLFF. The CDR3 coding sequence is TGTGCCAGCAGCTTAGTGGGGGGGGTCGGTGAAAAACTGTTTTTT.

The V and J genes are TRBV13 and TRBJ2-1, with 11 bases lining up with TRBD2. This CDR3 has 16 residues. After removal of 4 bases from V and 7 bases from J, the junction contained 9 bases not matched to a gene. Germline V gives CDR1 PRHDT, CDR2 FYEKMQ (reference sequence). The CDR3 DNA is TGTGCCAGCAGCTCCTTTACTAGCGGGAGCACTAATGAGCAGTTCTTC. Amino acids: CASSSFTSGSTNEQFF.